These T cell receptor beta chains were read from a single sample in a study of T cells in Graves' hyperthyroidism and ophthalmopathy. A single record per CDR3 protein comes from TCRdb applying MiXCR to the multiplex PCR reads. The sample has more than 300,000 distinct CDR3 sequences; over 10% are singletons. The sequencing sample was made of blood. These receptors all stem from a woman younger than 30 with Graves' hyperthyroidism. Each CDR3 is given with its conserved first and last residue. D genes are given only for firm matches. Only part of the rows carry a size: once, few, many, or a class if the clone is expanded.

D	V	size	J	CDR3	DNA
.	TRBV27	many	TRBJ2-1	CASSLRQLFYNEQFF	TGTGCCAGCAGTTTGCGGCAGCTATTCTACAATGAGCAGTTCTTC
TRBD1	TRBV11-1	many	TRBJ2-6	CASSFGQGRANVLTF	TGTGCCAGCAGCTTCGGACAGGGCCGAGCCAACGTCCTGACTTTC
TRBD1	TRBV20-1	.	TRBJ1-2	CSGRGQGIGYTF	TGCAGTGGCCGGGGACAGGGTATTGGCTACACCTTC
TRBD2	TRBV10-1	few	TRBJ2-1	CASSAGTSPREQFF	TGCGCCAGCAGTGCCGGGACTAGCCCGAGGGAGCAGTTCTTC
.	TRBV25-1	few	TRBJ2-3	CASSEQATDTQYF	TGTGCCAGCAGTGAACAAGCGACAGATACGCAGTATTTT
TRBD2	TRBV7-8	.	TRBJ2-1	CASSSPLAAGANEQFF	TGTGCCAGCAGCTCGCCCCTTGCAGCGGGAGCCAATGAGCAGTTCTTC
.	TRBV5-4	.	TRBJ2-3	CASPSIADTQYF	TGTGCCAGCCCGTCGATTGCGGATACGCAGTATTTT
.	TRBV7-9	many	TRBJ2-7	CASSFAPETYEQYF	TGTGCCAGCAGCTTCGCGCCGGAGACCTACGAGCAGTACTTC
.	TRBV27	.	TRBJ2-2	CASHTGELFF	TGTGCCAGTCACACCGGGGAGCTGTTTTTT
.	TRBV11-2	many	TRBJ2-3	CASSLGFGQSDTQYF	TGTGCCAGCAGCTTAGGATTCGGCCAGTCTGATACGCAGTATTTT
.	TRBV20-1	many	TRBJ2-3	CSAWAPITDTQYF	TGCAGTGCTTGGGCCCCAATCACAGATACGCAGTATTTT
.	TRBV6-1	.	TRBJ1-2	CASRLASDGKFGYTF	TGTGCCAGCAGACTCGCCTCGGACGGGAAATTCGGCTACACCTTC
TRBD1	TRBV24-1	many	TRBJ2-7	CATSDRGTGKGGEQYF	TGTGCCACCAGTGACCGAGGGACAGGGAAAGGTGGTGAGCAGTACTTC
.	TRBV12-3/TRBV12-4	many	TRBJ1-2	CASSLRGQGYGYTF	TGTGCCAGCAGTCTCCGGGGGCAGGGATATGGCTACACCTTC
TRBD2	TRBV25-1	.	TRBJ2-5	CASSSSGGKETQYF	TGTGCCAGCAGTAGTAGCGGGGGGAAAGAGACCCAGTACTTC
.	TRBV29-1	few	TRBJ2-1	CSVTPLDSSYNEQFF	TGCAGCGTTACCCCGTTGGACAGCTCCTACAATGAGCAGTTCTTC
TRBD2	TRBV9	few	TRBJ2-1	CASTRLAGLGNEQFF	TGTGCCAGCACCCGACTAGCGGGACTGGGAAATGAGCAGTTCTTC
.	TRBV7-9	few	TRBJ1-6	CASSFGENSPLHF	TGTGCCAGCAGCTTTGGGGAAAATTCACCCCTCCACTTT
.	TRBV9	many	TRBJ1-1	CASSNTGFTEAFF	TGTGCCAGCAGCAATACAGGGTTCACTGAAGCTTTCTTT
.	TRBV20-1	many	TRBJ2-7	CSAQPGTPSYEQYF	TGCAGTGCTCAGCCCGGGACACCCTCCTACGAGCAGTACTTC
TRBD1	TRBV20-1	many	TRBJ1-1	CSAYTGQGSNTEAFF	TGCAGTGCGTACACGGGACAGGGTTCGAACACTGAAGCTTTCTTT
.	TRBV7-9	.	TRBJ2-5	CASSLGSRGFQETQYF	TGTGCCAGCAGCTTGGGCTCCCGCGGGTTCCAAGAGACCCAGTACTTC
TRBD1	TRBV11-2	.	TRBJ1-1	CASSWDRLNSGNTEAFF	TGTGCCAGCAGCTGGGACAGGTTAAATTCAGGGAACACTGAAGCTTTCTTT
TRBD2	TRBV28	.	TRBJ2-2	CASSPGGAGTGELFF	TGTGCCAGCAGCCCCGGGGGGGCCGGGACCGGGGAGCTGTTTTTT
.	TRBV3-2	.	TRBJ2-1	CASSQDPLASGAPYNEQFF	TGTGCCAGCAGCCAAGACCCCCTGGCTTCGGGAGCCCCCTACAATGAGCAGTTCTTC
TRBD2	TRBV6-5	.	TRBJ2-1	CASSLAGAHSYNEQFF	TGTGCCAGCAGTTTAGCGGGGGCACACTCCTACAATGAGCAGTTCTTC